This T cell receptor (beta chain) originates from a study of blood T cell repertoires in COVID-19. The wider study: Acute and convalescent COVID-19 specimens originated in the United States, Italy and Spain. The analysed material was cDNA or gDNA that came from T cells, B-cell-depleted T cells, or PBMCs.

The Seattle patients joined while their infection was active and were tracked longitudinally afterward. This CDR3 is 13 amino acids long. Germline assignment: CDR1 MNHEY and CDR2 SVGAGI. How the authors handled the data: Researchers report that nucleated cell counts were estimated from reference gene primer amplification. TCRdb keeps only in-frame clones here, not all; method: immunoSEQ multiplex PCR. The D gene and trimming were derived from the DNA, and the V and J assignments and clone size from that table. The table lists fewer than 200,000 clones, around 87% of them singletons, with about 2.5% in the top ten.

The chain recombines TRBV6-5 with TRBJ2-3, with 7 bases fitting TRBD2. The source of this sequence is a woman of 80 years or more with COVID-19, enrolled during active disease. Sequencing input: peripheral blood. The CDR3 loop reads CASYAGVADTQYF. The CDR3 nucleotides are TGTGCAAGCTACGCGGGAGTCGCAGATACGCAGTATTTT.